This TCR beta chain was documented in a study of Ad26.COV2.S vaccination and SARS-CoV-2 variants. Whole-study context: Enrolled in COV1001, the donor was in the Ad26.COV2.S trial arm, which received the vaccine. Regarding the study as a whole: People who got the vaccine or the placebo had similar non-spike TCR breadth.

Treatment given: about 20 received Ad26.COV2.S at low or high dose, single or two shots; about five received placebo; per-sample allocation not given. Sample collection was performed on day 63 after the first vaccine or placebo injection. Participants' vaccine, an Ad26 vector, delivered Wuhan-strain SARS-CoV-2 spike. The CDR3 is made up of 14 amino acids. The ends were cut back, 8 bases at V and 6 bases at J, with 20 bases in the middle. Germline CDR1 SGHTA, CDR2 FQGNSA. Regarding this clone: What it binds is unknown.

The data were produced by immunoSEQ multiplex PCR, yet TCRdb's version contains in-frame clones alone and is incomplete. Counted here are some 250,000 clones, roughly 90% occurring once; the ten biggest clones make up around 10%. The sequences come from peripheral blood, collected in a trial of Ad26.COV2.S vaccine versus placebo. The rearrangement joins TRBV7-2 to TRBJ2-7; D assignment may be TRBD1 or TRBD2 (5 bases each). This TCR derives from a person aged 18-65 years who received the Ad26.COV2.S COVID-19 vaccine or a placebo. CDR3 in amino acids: CASALPPGRSEQYF. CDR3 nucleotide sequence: TGTGCCAGCGCCCTTCCCCCGGGACGTAGCGAGCAGTACTTC. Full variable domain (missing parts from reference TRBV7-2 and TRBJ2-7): GAGVSQSPSNKVTEKGKDVELRCDPISGHTALYWYRQSLGQGLEFLIYFQGNSAPDKSGLPSDRFSAERTGGSVSTLTIQRTQQEDSAVYLCASALPPGRSEQYFGPGTRLTVT.